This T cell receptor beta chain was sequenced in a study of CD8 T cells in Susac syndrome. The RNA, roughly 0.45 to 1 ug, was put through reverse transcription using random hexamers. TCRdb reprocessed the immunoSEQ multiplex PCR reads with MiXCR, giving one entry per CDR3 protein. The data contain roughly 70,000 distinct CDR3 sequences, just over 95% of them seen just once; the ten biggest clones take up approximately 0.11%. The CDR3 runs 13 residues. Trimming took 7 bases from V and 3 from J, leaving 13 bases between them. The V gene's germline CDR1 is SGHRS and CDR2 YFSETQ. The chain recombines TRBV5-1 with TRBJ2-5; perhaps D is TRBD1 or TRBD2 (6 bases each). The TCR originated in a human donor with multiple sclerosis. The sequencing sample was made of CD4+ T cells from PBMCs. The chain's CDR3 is CASAPRGEETQYF. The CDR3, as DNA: TGCGCCAGCGCCCCAAGGGGGGAAGAGACCCAGTACTTC.